The rows below give T cell receptor beta chains drawn from one sample of a study of blood T cell repertoires in COVID-19. Assay: immunoSEQ multiplex PCR; the TCRdb copy retains only in-frame clones and omits some. Of just over 300,000 clones listed, about 90% are singletons. The sequencing sample was made of peripheral blood. The origin of the receptors is a man younger than 35 with active or convalescent COVID-19. Both conserved end residues are part of each CDR3. The D gene is left open where the match is weak. The listing skips clone size in some rows; elsewhere it reads once, few, many or a size class.

j_call | clone_size | d_call | v_call | cdr3_aa | cdr3_nt
TRBJ2-1 | . | TRBD2 | TRBV4-1 | CASSRTSGTDEQFF | TGCGCCAGCAGCCGAACTAGCGGGACGGATGAGCAGTTCTTC
TRBJ1-1 | few | . | TRBV15 | CATSRDKGSLKNTEAFF | TGTGCCACCAGCAGAGATAAAGGGAGCCTGAAGAACACTGAAGCTTTCTTT
TRBJ1-2 | . | TRBD1 | TRBV2 | CASSATQGNYGYTF | TGTGCCAGCAGTGCGACACAGGGGAACTATGGCTACACCTTC
TRBJ2-7 | . | TRBD2 | TRBV28 | CASRSTGTSTYEQYF | TGTGCCAGCAGGTCAACCGGGACTAGCACCTACGAGCAGTACTTC
TRBJ2-7 | . | TRBD1 | TRBV13 | CASSPGQGAYEQYF | TGTGCCAGCAGCCCGGGACAGGGCGCCTACGAGCAGTACTTC
TRBJ1-4 | . | TRBD1 | TRBV5-6 | CASSFQTGGAIIDEKLFF | TGTGCCAGCAGCTTCCAGACAGGGGGCGCGATAATTGATGAAAAACTGTTTTTT
TRBJ1-2 | . | . | TRBV3-1/TRBV3-2 | CASSQGGFVSDYGYTF | TGTGCCAGCAGCCAAGGTGGCTTCGTGTCCGACTATGGCTACACCTTC
TRBJ1-1 | few | TRBD1 | TRBV3-1/TRBV3-2 | CASSHIPRAGGTEAFF | TGTGCCAGCAGCCATATCCCTCGCGCAGGGGGCACTGAAGCTTTCTTT
TRBJ2-5 | . | . | TRBV7-6 | CASSLKPAFAPQETQYF | TGTGCCAGCAGCTTGAAACCCGCTTTCGCGCCTCAAGAGACCCAGTACTTC
TRBJ2-2 | . | TRBD1 | TRBV11-2 | CASSGNINRGTNTGELFF | TGTGCCAGCAGCGGGAACATTAACAGGGGGACGAACACCGGGGAGCTGTTTTTT
TRBJ2-1 | . | . | TRBV7-6 | CASSLEVADNEQFF | TGTGCCAGCAGCTTAGAGGTTGCGGACAATGAGCAGTTCTTC
TRBJ1-5 | . | . | TRBV7-2 | CASSLVRDNQPQHF | TGTGCCAGCAGCTTGGTGCGGGACAATCAGCCCCAGCATTTT
TRBJ1-1 | . | TRBD1 | TRBV28 | CASRVAGQLTEAFF | TGTGCCAGCAGAGTCGCGGGACAGCTCACTGAAGCTTTCTTT